The clone carrying this T cell receptor beta chain was seen at least ten times. The data stem from a study of T cell repertoires in cytomegalovirus infection. TCRdb used MiXCR to reprocess the reads, holding one entry per CDR3 protein. This sample carries some 600,000 distinct CDR3 sequences, approximately 25% of them seen once, and the ten largest clones take 6.5% to 10%. The sequenced material came from CD8+ T cells from PBMCs. The TCR originated in a human donor in good health (CMV status not recorded). Some clones in this sample may be carry-over from other donors' samples.

CDR3 residues: CASSSSRGYNYGYTF. CDR3 coding DNA: TGTGCCAGCAGCTCATCACGAGGGTATAACTATGGCTACACCTTC. The V call is TRBV7-2, the J call TRBJ1-2; D is undetermined. CDR1 SGHTA and CDR2 FQGNSA come from the germline V gene. Between the trimmed V and J ends, which lost 4 bases and 1 base, there was a span of 13 bases. This CDR3 has 15 amino acids.